This passage covers 30 T cell receptor beta chains from one sample sequenced in a study of T-cell reconstitution after alpha-beta-depleted transplantation in children. A library of TCRbeta sequences, prepared with unique molecular identifiers, was generated. A single record per CDR3 protein comes from TCRdb applying MiXCR to the PCR reads. There are around 500,000 distinct CDR3 sequences in the sample; around 12% occur only once, and around 5.6% lies in the top ten. The material was PBMCs from the stem cell graft donor, obtained from the stem cell graft. These receptors all stem from a human donor who donated a stem cell graft to a child with combined immunodeficiency.

The rearrangement joins TRBV11-2 to TRBJ2-7, with 13 bases that match TRBD2. The CDR3 consists of 18 residues. Trimming cost V 0 bases and J 6 bases; bases outside gene matches: 11. Per germline, CDR1 SGHAT and CDR2 FQNNGV. CDR3 in amino acids: CASSLEGRTSGRILEQYF. The DNA of the CDR3 is TGTGCCAGCAGCTTAGAGGGCCGGACTAGCGGGAGAATCCTCGAGCAGTACTTC. The complete variable domain, with remaining parts taken from reference TRBV11-2 and TRBJ2-7, reads EAGVAQSPRYKIIEKRQSVAFWCNPISGHATLYWYQQILGQGPKLLIQFQNNGVVDDSQLPKDRFSAERLKGVDSTLKIQPAKLEDSAVYLCASSLEGRTSGRILEQYFGPGTRLTVT.

This clonotype is deemed medium-sized. This chain uses TRBV10-3 with TRBJ2-2, with D possibly being TRBD2 (6 bases). CDR1 is ENHRY and CDR2 is SYGVKD in the germline V gene. CDR3 size: 14 residues. The V end was cut by 4 bases, the J end by 4 bases, with 10 bases between. CDR3 protein: CAISGTTITGELFF. CDR3 bases: TGTGCCATCAGTGGGACTACAATCACCGGGGAGCTGTTTTTT.

The V and J genes are TRBV15 and TRBJ2-3; the D is unclear. The CDR3 sequence is 12 residues long. Germline lookup yields CDR1 LNHNV and CDR2 YYDKDF (reference sequence). The ends were cut back, 5 bases at V and 1 base at J, with 4 bases in the middle. CDR3 region: CATSRRTDTQYF. CDR3 DNA: TGTGCCACCAGCCGACGCACAGATACGCAGTATTTT. The entire variable domain, with the rest obtained from reference TRBV15 and TRBJ2-3, is as follows: DAMVIQNPRYQVTQFGKPVTLSCSQTLNHNVMYWYQQKSSQAPKLLFHYYDKDFNNEADTPDNFQSRRPNTSFCFLDIRSPGLGDTAMYLCATSRRTDTQYFGPGTRLTVL.

V usage is TRBV15 and J usage is TRBJ2-2; D gene unclear. Germline assignment: CDR1 LNHNV and CDR2 YYDKDF (reference sequence). The ends were cut back, 0 bases at V and 3 bases at J, with 5 bases in the middle. This CDR3 region has 14 residues. The chain's CDR3 is CATSRDKYTGELFF. The CDR3, as DNA: TGTGCCACCAGCAGAGATAAGTACACCGGGGAGCTGTTTTTT. Filled out from reference TRBV15 and TRBJ2-2, the complete variable domain reads DAMVIQNPRYQVTQFGKPVTLSCSQTLNHNVMYWYQQKSSQAPKLLFHYYDKDFNNEADTPDNFQSRRPNTSFCFLDIRSPGLGDTAMYLCATSRDKYTGELFFGEGSRLTVL.

The J gene is TRBJ2-7, the V gene TRBV29-1; 10 nucleotides match TRBD1. J gave up 2 bases and V 6 bases, and 4 bases lay outside the gene matches. In germline, CDR1 is SQVTM, CDR2 ANQGSEA. This CDR3 has 13 residues. Written as DNA, the CDR3 is TGCAGCGTGACAGGGGGCGCTCCCTACGAGCAGTACTTC. Translated, it gives CSVTGGAPYEQYF.

This clonotype was seen a few times. The chain carries TRBV4-2 and TRBJ1-1, with 7 bases identical to TRBD1. Trimming at V came to 3 bases and at J to 4 bases, leaving 8 bases not matched to a gene. The CDR3 totals 15 residues. Germline-derived CDR1 and CDR2 are LGHNA and YNFKEQ. The CDR3: CASSQEDRILTEAFF. CDR3 nucleotide sequence: TGTGCCAGCAGCCAGGAGGACAGGATTCTCACTGAAGCTTTCTTT.

This clonotype showed up many times. The chain combines TRBV6-1 with TRBJ1-3, with 7 bases aligning to TRBD1. Germline V gene data show CDR1 as MNHNS and CDR2 as SASEGT. The CDR3 length is 16 residues. V shed 5 bases, J shed 0 bases, and the junction held 7 bases outside the gene matches. In DNA, the CDR3 is TGTGCCAGCAGTCAGGGGGGTGCGGGCTCTGGAAACACCATATATTTT. Its translation is CASSQGGAGSGNTIYF.

This clonotype was detected ten times or more. The rearrangement joins TRBV15 to TRBJ2-2, with a possible D match to TRBD1 (5 bases). CDR3 length equals 15 residues. Germline assignment: CDR1 LNHNV and CDR2 YYDKDF (reference sequence). V lost 0 bases to trimming and J lost 4 bases, with 9 bases between them. The CDR3 region has the DNA TGTGCCACCAGCAGAGATAGGGGAATCACCGGGGAGCTGTTTTTT. Its protein product is CATSRDRGITGELFF.

This clonotype was counted between two and nine times. The V and J genes are TRBV25-1 and TRBJ2-7, with 10 bases identical to TRBD2. CDR1 MGHDK and CDR2 SYGVNS come from the germline V gene. The CDR3 consists of 15 residues. The V segment lost 5 bases and the J segment 3 bases; nucleotides outside the gene matches: 7. Here the CDR3 DNA reads TGTGCCAGCAGTCACCCAGGACTAGCGGTCTACGAGCAGTACTTC. This encodes CASSHPGLAVYEQYF.

The chain employs TRBV12-3 or TRBV12-4 and TRBJ2-1, with unresolved D. This CDR3 spans 14 amino acids. V gave up 5 bases and J gave up 4 bases, with 12 bases separating them. The CDR3 nucleotides read TGTGCCAGCAGTGTAGGAACATCTTACAATGAGCAGTTCTTC. This codes for CASSVGTSYNEQFF.

The genes are TRBV10-3 and TRBJ2-7; perhaps TRBD1 as D (6 bases). V shed 5 bases and J shed 1 base, with 9 bases lying between them. Germline V gene lookup returns CDR1 ENHRY and CDR2 SYGVKD. The CDR3 extends over 13 amino acids. CDR3 in amino acids: CAISLGTSYEQYF. The DNA of the CDR3 is TGTGCCATCAGTCTCGGGACATCCTACGAGCAGTACTTC.

The rearrangement links TRBV9 to TRBJ2-7, with D hard to call. From germline, CDR1 is SGDLS and CDR2 YYNGEE. Trimming stripped 4 bases from V and 2 bases from J, with 19 bases between. The CDR3 totals 16 residues. The CDR3 spells CASSPHRPSKPYEQYF. The CDR3 bases are TGTGCCAGCAGCCCCCACCGCCCTTCGAAACCCTACGAGCAGTACTTC. Full variable domain (remainder filled in from reference TRBV9 and TRBJ2-7): DSGVTQTPKHLITATGQRVTLRCSPRSGDLSVYWYQQSLDQGLQFLIQYYNGEERAKGNILERFSAQQFPDLHSELNLSSLELGDSALYFCASSPHRPSKPYEQYFGPGTRLTVT.

The table lists this clonotype with a few counts. V is TRBV27 and J is TRBJ2-3; 15 bases agree with TRBD2. After removal of 2 bases from V and 8 bases from J, the junction contained 2 bases not matched to a gene. CDR1 and CDR2 (germline): MNHEY, SMNVEV (reference sequence). This CDR3 spans 15 amino acids. CDR3 sequence reads: CASSLGTSGRSTQYF. CDR3 DNA: TGTGCCAGCAGTTTAGGGACTAGCGGGAGGAGTACGCAGTATTTT.

The chain links TRBV9 to TRBJ2-5, with D hard to call. V lost 7 bases and J lost 9, with 13 bases in between. There are 11 residues in the CDR3. The germline gives CDR1 SGDLS, CDR2 YYNGEE. The CDR3 protein is CASGQEGAQYF. The DNA for the CDR3 is TGTGCCAGCGGCCAGGAAGGAGCCCAGTACTTC.

Ten or more counts support this clonotype. The chain carries TRBV6-5 and TRBJ2-1, with D possibly matching TRBD1 (6 bases). V lost 0 bases, J lost 8 bases, and 17 bases lay in between. The V gene's germline CDR1 is MNHEY and CDR2 SVGAGI. This CDR3 has 16 amino acids. CDR3 sequence: CASSYSPPGAQDEQFF. CDR3 sequence (DNA): TGTGCCAGCAGTTACTCTCCCCCAGGGGCTCAGGATGAGCAGTTCTTC.

This clonotype was seen a few times. The chain joins TRBV5-1 to TRBJ2-1, with D unclear. Germline V gives CDR1 SGHRS, CDR2 YFSETQ. V lost 2 bases and J lost 0, with 12 bases in between. The CDR3 covers 16 residues. CDR3 in DNA: TGCGCCAGCAGCTTAGCATACCCGAGCTCCTACAATGAGCAGTTCTTC. Protein: CASSLAYPSSYNEQFF.

The table lists this clonotype with a few counts. This chain links TRBV2 with TRBJ2-7; 8 positions agree with TRBD1. The CDR3 extends over 13 amino acids. V lost 10 bases and J lost 5; bases outside the gene matches: 10. Germline V gives CDR1 SNHLY, CDR2 FYNNEI. CDR3 DNA: TGTGCCAACTCCGGGACAGGTGTACACGAGCAGTACTTC. Its protein is CANSGTGVHEQYF.

This clonotype was found many times. The J gene is TRBJ1-5, the V gene TRBV20-1; a weak D match, TRBD1 (5 bases). Trimming took 3 bases from V and 5 from J, leaving 11 bases between them. This CDR3 region has 13 residues. Looked up from germline, CDR1 is DFQATT and CDR2 is SNEGSKA (reference sequence). CDR3 in amino acids: CSARSAGDQPQHF. The CDR3 DNA reads as TGCAGTGCTAGGAGCGCGGGGGATCAGCCCCAGCATTTT.

Only a few counts were recorded for this clonotype. The chain uses TRBV7-9 and TRBJ2-7; 7 bases are a match to TRBD1. After removal of 5 bases from V and 0 bases from J, the junction contained 10 bases not matched to a gene. The CDR3 loop spans 16 amino acids. The germline V gene encodes CDR1 SEHNR and CDR2 FQNEAQ (reference sequence). CDR3: CASSAWDSQSSYEQYF. The CDR3 DNA reads as TGTGCCAGCAGCGCCTGGGACAGCCAGAGCTCCTACGAGCAGTACTTC.

The gene calls are TRBV24-1 and TRBJ2-5, with a possible D match to TRBD1 (5 bases). The CDR3 is 16 residues long. V was trimmed by 4 bases and J by 2 bases, leaving 16 bases between them. Per the germline V gene, CDR1 is KGHDR and CDR2 is SFDVKD. CDR3 amino acids: CATSDESRGAQETQYF. The CDR3 DNA sequence: TGTGCCACCAGTGACGAGTCCCGTGGGGCTCAAGAGACCCAGTACTTC.

This clonotype was detected only a few times. The genes are TRBV7-2 and TRBJ2-3; the D gene is possibly TRBD2 (5 bases). Trimming shortened V by 6 bases and J by 1 base, and 17 bases separated the two germline ends. The CDR3 runs to 16 residues. The germline V gene encodes CDR1 SGHTA and CDR2 FQGNSA. CDR3 in amino acids: CASSQTSGPGTDTQYF. The CDR3 DNA sequence: TGTGCCAGCAGTCAAACAAGCGGTCCTGGCACAGATACGCAGTATTTT.

In its sample, this clonotype was seen many times. The DNA for the CDR3 is TGCAGCGTCTGGACTAGCGGGGACGGGGAGCTGTTTTTT. It yields the protein CSVWTSGDGELFF. The chain couples TRBV29-1 to TRBJ2-2; the match to TRBD2 covers 12 bases. V dropped 6 bases and J dropped 7; count of bases not matched to a gene: 3. The germline V gene has CDR1 SQVTM and CDR2 ANQGSEA. The CDR3 contains 13 residues.

The chain recombines TRBV19 with TRBJ2-1; 8 bases are a match to TRBD2. Germline assignment: CDR1 LNHDA and CDR2 SQIVND (reference sequence). This CDR3 has 15 amino acids. The J segment lost 2 bases and the V segment lost 3 bases, leaving 3 bases of the junction unmatched. CDR3 sequence reads: CASSITGGTYNEQFF. CDR3 in DNA: TGTGCCAGTAGTATCACGGGGGGGACCTACAATGAGCAGTTCTTC.

This clonotype was detected many times. The CDR3 DNA sequence: TGTGCCAGCGGGACTCAGCCCCAGCATTTT. Translated: CASGTQPQHF. V and J are TRBV12-3 or TRBV12-4 and TRBJ1-5; TRBD1 is a possible D gene (5 bases). V lost 8 bases and J 6 bases, leaving 5 bases between the germline ends. This CDR3 spans 10 amino acids.

Only a few counts were recorded for this clonotype. The gene calls are TRBV12-3 or TRBV12-4 and TRBJ1-1; no clear D gene. The CDR3 is 12 amino acids. The germline V and J ends were trimmed by 5 bases and 4 bases, with 8 bases remaining between them. The CDR3 DNA is TGTGCCAGCAGTGTCCGGGCCACTGAAGCTTTCTTT. This gives the protein CASSVRATEAFF.

This clonotype came up many times. The chain links TRBV7-2 to TRBJ1-2; 10 bases map to TRBD1. V lost 1 base, J lost 4 bases, and 6 bases stayed unmatched. This CDR3 has 16 residues. CDR1 and CDR2 (germline): SGHTA, FQGNSA. CDR3 region: CASSLEFGQGVYGYTF. The CDR3 DNA is TGTGCCAGCAGCTTAGAGTTCGGACAGGGGGTCTATGGCTACACCTTC.

This clonotype was seen at least ten times. V gene TRBV12-3 or TRBV12-4 combines with J gene TRBJ2-7, with TRBD2 identical over 7 bases. J lost 3 bases, V lost 5 bases, and 10 bases had no gene match. CDR3 length: 15 amino acids. As DNA, the CDR3 is TGTGCCAGCAGTCTTGCGGGGGTATCAAACTACGAGCAGTACTTC. Its protein product is CASSLAGVSNYEQYF.

The V gene is TRBV7-6, the J gene TRBJ2-1; no firm D call. The CDR3 covers 17 residues. V shed 8 bases and J shed 0 bases, with 20 bases lying between them. Per germline, CDR1 SGHVS and CDR2 FNYEAQ. In DNA, the CDR3 is TGTGCCAGCGGCCCACGGCTTTTAGGTTCCTCCTACAATGAGCAGTTCTTC. Translated: CASGPRLLGSSYNEQFF. The full variable domain, with the rest looked up from reference TRBV7-6 and TRBJ2-1, is GAGVSQSPRYKVTKRGQDVALRCDPISGHVSLYWYRQALGQGPEFLTYFNYEAQQDKSGLPNDRFSAERPEGSISTLTIQRTEQRDSAMYRCASGPRLLGSSYNEQFFGPGTRLTVL.

This clonotype turned up a few times. In nucleotides, the CDR3 is TGTGCCAGCACCAGGACAGGGGACAAGAATCAGCCCCAGCATTTT. This translates into CASTRTGDKNQPQHF. The chain couples TRBV9 to TRBJ1-5, with 9 bases matching TRBD1. Germline lookup yields CDR1 SGDLS and CDR2 YYNGEE. The CDR3 is 15 amino acids. Germline trimming cut 6 bases from V and 4 bases from J; bases unmatched to any gene: 8.

This clonotype was counted a few times. CDR3 sequence reads: CASSWNPNTEAFF. The CDR3 nucleotides are TGTGCCAGCAGCTGGAACCCGAACACTGAAGCTTTCTTT. V is TRBV6-1 and J is TRBJ1-1; no clear D. CDR1 is MNHNS and CDR2 is SASEGT in the germline V gene. This CDR3 is built from 13 residues. V was trimmed by 6 bases and J by 1 base, leaving 9 bases between them.